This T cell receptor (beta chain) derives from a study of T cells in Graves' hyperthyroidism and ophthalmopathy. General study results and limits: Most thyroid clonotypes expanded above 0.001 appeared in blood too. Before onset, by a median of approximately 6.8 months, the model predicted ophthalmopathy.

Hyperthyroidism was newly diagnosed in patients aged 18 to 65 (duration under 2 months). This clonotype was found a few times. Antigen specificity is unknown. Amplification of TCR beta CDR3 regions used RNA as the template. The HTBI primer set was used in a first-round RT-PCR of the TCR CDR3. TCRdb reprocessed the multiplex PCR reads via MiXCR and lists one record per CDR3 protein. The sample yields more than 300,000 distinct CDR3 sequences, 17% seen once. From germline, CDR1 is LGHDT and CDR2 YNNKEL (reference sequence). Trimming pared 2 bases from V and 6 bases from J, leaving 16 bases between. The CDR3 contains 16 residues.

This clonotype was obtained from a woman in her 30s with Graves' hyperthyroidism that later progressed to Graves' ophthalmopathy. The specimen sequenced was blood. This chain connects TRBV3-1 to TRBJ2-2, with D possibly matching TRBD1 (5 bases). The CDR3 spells CASSQTGFAPSGELFF. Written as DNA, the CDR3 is TGTGCCAGCAGCCAAACAGGCTTTGCCCCGTCCGGGGAGCTGTTTTTT.